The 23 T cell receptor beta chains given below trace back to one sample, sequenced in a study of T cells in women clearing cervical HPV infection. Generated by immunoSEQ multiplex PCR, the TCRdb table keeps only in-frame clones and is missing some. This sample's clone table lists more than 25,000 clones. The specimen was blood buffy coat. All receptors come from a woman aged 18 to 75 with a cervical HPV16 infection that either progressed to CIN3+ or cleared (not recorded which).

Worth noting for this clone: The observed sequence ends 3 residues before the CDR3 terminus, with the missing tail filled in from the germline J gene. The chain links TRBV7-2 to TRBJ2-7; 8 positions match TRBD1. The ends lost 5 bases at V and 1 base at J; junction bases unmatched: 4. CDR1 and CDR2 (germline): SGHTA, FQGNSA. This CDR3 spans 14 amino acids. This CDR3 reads CASSRGQASYEQYF. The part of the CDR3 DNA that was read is TGTGCCAGCAGCAGGGGACAGGCGTCCTACGAG.

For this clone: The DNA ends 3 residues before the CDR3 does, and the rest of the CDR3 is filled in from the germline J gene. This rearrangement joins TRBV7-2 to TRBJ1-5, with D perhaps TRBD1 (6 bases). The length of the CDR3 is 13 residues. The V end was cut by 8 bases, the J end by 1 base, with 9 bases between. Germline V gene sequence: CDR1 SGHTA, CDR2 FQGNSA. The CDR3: CASGGGSNQPQHF. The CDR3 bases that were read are TGTGCCAGCGGGGGCGGGAGCAATCAGCCC.

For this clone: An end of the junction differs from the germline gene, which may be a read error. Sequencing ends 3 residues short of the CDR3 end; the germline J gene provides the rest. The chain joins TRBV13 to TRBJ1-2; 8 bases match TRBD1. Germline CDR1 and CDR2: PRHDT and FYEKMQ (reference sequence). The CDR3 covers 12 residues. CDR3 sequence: CASSIGQGGYTF. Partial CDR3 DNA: TGTGCCAGCAGCATAGGACAGGGCGGC.

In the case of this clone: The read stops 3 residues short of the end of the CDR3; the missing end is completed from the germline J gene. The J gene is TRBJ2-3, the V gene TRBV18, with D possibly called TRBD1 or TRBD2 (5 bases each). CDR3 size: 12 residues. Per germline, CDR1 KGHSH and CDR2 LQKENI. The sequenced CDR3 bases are TGTGCCAGCTCACCGGGCAGGGAGACG. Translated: CASSPGRET. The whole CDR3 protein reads CASSPGRETQYF. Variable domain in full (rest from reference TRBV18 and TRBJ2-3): NAGVMQNPRHLVRRRGQEARLRCSPMKGHSHVYWYRQLPEEGLKFMVYLQKENIIDESGMPKERFSAEFPKEGPSILRIQQVVRGDSAAYFCASSPGRETQYFGPGTRLTVL.

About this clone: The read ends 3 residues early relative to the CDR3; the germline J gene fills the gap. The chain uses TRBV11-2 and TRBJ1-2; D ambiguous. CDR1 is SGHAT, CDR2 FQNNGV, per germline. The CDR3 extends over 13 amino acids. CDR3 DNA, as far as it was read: TGTGCCAGCAGCTTAGCGGTGATCTACGAC. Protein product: CASSLAVIYD. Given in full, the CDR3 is CASSLAVIYDYTF.

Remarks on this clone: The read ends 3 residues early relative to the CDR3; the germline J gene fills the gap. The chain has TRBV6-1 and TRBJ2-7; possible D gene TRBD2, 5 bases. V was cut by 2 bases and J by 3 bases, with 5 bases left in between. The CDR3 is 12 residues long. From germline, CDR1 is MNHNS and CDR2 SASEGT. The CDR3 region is CASSERGYEQYF. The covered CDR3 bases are TGTGCCAGCAGTGAACGGGGCTACGAG.

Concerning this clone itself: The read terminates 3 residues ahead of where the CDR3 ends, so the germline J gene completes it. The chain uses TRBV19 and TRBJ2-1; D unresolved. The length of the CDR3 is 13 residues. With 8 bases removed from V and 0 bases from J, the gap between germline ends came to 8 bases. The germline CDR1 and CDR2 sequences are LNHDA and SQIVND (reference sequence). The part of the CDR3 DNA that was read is TGTGCCAGTTCTCCCTTCTCCTACAATGAG. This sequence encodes CASSPFSYNE. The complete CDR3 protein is CASSPFSYNEQFF.

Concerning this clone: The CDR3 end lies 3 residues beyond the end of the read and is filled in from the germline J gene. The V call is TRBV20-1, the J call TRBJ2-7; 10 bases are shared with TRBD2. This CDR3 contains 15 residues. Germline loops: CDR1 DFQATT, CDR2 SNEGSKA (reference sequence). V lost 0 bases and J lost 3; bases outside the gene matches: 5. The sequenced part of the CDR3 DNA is TGCAGTGCTAGAGATCTAGCGGGAGCCGACTACGAG. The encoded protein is CSARDLAGADYE. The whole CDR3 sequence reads CSARDLAGADYEQYF.

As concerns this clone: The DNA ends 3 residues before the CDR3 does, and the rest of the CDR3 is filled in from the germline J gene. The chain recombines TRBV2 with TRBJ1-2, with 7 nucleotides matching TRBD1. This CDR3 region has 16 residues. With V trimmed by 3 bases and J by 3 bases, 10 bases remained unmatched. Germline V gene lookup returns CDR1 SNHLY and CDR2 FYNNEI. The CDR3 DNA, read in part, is TGTGCCAGCAGTGAGAAGGGACAGAGATATGACTATGGC. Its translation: CASSEKGQRYDYG. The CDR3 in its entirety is CASSEKGQRYDYGYTF.

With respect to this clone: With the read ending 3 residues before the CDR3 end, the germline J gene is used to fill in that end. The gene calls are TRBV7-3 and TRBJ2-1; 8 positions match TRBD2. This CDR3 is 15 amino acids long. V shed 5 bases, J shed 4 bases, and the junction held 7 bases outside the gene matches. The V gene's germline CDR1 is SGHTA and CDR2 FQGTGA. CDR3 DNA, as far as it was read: TGTGCCAGCAGCCTCCAGGGGACTAGATACAATGAG. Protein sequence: CASSLQGTRYNE. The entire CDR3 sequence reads CASSLQGTRYNEQFF.

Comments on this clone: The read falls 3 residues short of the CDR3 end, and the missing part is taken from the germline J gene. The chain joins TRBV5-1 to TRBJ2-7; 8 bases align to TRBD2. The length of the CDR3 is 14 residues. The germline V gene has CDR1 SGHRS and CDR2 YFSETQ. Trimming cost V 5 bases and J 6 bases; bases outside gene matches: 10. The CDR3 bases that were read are TGCGCCAGCAGGGGGGGACTAGGATTCGGCGAG. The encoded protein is CASRGGLGFGE. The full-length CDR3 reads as CASRGGLGFGEQYF.

This CDR3 is CASSVVSYGYTF. Partial CDR3 DNA: TGTGCCAGCAGTGTGGTCAGCTATGGC. The chain uses TRBV6-2 or TRBV6-3 and TRBJ1-2; D not certain. The CDR3 is cut off 3 residues early in the read; its end comes from the germline J gene. With 5 bases removed from V and 4 bases from J, the gap between germline ends came to 8 bases. CDR1 MNHEY and CDR2 SVGEGT come from the germline V gene. This CDR3 region has 12 residues.

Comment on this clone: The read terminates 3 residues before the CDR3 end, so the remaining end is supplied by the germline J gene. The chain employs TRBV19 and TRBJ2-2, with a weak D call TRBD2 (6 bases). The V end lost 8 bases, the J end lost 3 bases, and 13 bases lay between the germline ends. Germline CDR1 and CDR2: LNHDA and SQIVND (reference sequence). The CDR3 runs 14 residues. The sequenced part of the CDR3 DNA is TGTGCCAGTTTGCCGGGGGTAGACACCGGGGAG. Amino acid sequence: CASLPGVDTGE. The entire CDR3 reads CASLPGVDTGELFF. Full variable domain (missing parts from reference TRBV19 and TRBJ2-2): DGGITQSPKYLFRKEGQNVTLSCEQNLNHDAMYWYRQDPGQGLRLIYYSQIVNDFQKGDIAEGYSVSREKKESFPLTVTSAQKNPTAFYLCASLPGVDTGELFFGEGSRLTVL.

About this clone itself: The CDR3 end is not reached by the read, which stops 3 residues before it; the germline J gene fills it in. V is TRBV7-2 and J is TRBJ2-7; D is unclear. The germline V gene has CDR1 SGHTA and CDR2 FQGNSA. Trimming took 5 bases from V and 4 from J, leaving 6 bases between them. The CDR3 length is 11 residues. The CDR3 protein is CASSNSYEQYF. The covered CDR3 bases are TGTGCCAGCAGCAACAGTTACGAG.

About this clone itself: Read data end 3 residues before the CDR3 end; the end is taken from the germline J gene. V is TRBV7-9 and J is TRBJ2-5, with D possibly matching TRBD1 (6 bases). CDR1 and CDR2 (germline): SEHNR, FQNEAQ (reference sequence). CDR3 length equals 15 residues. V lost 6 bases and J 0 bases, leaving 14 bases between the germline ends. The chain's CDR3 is CASRGAGPYQETQYF. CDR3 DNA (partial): TGTGCCAGCAGGGGGGCAGGACCTTACCAAGAGACC.

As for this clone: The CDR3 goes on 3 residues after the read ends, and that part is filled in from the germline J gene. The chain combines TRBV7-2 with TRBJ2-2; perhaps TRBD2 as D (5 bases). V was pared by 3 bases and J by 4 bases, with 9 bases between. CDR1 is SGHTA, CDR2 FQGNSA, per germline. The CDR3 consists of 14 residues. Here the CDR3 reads CASSFDYLTGELFF. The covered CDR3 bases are TGTGCCAGCAGCTTCGACTACCTCACCGGGGAG.

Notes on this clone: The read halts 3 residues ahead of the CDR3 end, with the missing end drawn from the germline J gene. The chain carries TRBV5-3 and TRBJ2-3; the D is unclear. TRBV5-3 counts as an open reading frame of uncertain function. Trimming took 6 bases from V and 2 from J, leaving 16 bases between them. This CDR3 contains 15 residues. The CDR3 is CARTTMRPNTDTQYF. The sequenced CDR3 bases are TGTGCCAGAACCACGATGAGGCCGAACACAGATACG.

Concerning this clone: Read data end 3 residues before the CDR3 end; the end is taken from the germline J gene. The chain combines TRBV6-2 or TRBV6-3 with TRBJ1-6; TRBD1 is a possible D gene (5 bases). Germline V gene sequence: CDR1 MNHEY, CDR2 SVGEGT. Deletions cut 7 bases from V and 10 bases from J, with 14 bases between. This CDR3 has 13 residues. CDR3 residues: CASNVRGNSPLHF. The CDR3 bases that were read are TGTGCCAGCAATGTCCGGGGGAACTCACCC.

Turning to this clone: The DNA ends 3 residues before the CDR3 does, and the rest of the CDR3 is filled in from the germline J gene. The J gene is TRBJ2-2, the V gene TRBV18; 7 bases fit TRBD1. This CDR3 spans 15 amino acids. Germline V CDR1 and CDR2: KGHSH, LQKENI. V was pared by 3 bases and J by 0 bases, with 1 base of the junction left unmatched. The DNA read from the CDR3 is TGTGCCAGCTCACCGACAGGGCCGAACACCGGGGAG. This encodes CASSPTGPNTGE. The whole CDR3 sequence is CASSPTGPNTGELFF.

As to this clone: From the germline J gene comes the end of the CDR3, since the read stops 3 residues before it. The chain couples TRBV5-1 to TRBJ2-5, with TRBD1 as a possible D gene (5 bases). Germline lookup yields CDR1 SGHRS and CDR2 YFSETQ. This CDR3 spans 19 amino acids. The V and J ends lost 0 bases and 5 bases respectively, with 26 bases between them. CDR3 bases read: TGCGCCAGCAGCTTGGTGGTGGGGCGCGTAGGGATGGTCATGGAGACC. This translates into CASSLVVGRVGMVMET. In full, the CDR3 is CASSLVVGRVGMVMETQYF.

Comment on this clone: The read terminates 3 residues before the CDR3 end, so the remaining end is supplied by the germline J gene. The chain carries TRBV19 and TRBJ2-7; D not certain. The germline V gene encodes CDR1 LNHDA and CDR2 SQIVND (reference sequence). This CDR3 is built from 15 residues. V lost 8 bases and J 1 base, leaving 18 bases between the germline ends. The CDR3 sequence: CASRNRGTISYEQYF. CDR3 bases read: TGTGCCAGTCGGAATCGCGGTACGATTTCCTACGAG.

The sequenced CDR3 bases are TGCAGTGCTGGTCAGGAAACTAGTTTCGAG. Encoded protein: CSAGQETSFE. The entire CDR3 protein is CSAGQETSFEQYF. This sequence joins TRBV20-1 and TRBJ2-7, with D perhaps matching TRBD2 (5 bases). Read data end 3 residues before the CDR3 end; the end is taken from the germline J gene. Looked up from germline, CDR1 is DFQATT and CDR2 is SNEGSKA (reference sequence). Trimming stripped 5 bases from V and 6 bases from J, with 17 bases between. This CDR3 region has 13 residues.

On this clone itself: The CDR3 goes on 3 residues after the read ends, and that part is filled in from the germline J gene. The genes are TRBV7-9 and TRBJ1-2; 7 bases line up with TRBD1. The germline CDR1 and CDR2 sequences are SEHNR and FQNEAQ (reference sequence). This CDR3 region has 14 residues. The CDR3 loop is CASSPGDSSYDYTF. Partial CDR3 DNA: TGTGCCAGCAGCCCGGGGGACAGCTCCTACGAC.